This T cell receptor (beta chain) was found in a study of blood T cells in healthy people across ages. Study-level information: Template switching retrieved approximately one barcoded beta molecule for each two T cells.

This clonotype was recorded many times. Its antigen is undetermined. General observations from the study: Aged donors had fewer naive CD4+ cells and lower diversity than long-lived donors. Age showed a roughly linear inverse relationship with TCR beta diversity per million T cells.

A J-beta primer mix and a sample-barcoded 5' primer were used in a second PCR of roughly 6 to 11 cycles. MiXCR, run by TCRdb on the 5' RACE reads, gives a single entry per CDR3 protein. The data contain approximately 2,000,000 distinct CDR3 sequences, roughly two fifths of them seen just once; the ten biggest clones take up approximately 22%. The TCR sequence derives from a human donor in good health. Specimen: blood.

The CDR3 protein is CASSYRDRESYEQYF. In nucleotides, the CDR3 is TGTGCCAGCAGTTACCGGGACAGGGAGTCCTACGAGCAGTACTTC. V usage is TRBV6-5 and J usage is TRBJ2-7; 9 bases fit TRBD1. This CDR3 has 15 residues. V trimming: 2 bases; J trimming: 1 base; junction bases outside the gene matches: 3. CDR1 MNHEY and CDR2 SVGAGI come from the germline V gene.